These 26 T cell receptor beta chains came from one sample sequenced in a study of cytomegalovirus exposure and HLA in healthy donors. The PCR had 60 Vbeta and 13 Jbeta primers. Profiled with immunoSEQ multiplex PCR; TCRdb holds only in-frame clones, not every one. The table records about 140,000 clones, about a tenth of them present only once. Sequencing input: PBMCs. The receptor source for this set is a male donor in good health and CMV-seronegative.

In this sample, this clone turned up a few times. The rearrangement links TRBV5-1 to TRBJ1-1; no clear D. Trimming cost V 5 bases and J 4 bases, with 12 bases left between them. Germline lookup yields CDR1 SGHRS and CDR2 YFSETQ. There are 13 residues in the CDR3. In DNA form, the CDR3 reads TGCGCCAGCAGATCGACAACGGTCACTGAAGCTTTCTTT. Residues: CASRSTTVTEAFF.

The rearrangement links TRBV6-5 to TRBJ2-7; TRBD1 aligns across 9 bases. Germline trimming cut 8 bases from V and 6 bases from J; bases unmatched to any gene: 11. The CDR3 contains 14 residues. The V gene's germline CDR1 is MNHEY and CDR2 SVGAGI. This chain's CDR3 is CASHRYRGRGEQYF. The CDR3 DNA reads as TGTGCCAGCCACAGGTACAGGGGGCGCGGCGAGCAGTACTTC.

The table lists this clone with a few counts. This chain links TRBV13 with TRBJ2-3, with 13 bases identical to TRBD2. The V segment lost 4 bases and the J segment 2 bases; nucleotides outside the gene matches: 9. There are 18 residues in the CDR3. CDR1 is PRHDT and CDR2 is FYEKMQ in the germline V gene (reference sequence). As DNA, the CDR3 is TGTGCCAGCAGCTCGGGACTAGCGGGATACCCCCCCACAGATACGCAGTATTTT. This translates into CASSSGLAGYPPTDTQYF.

This clone was picked up a small number of times. Additional DNA sequences in this sample encode the identical CDR3. The V gene is TRBV4-1, the J gene TRBJ1-5; tentatively, D is TRBD1 (5 bases). V was trimmed by 1 base and J by 0 bases, leaving 10 bases between them. Germline assignment: CDR1 MGHRA and CDR2 YSYEKL. The CDR3 covers 16 residues. CDR3 DNA: TGCGCCAGCAGCCAAGGGGGGGGGTATAGCAATCAGCCCCAGCATTTT. Protein sequence: CASSQGGGYSNQPQHF.

This clone occurred a few times. The chain recombines TRBV27 with TRBJ2-7; the D gene is possibly TRBD1 (6 bases). The CDR3 sequence is 14 residues long. Trimming cost V 8 bases and J 2 bases, with 16 bases left between them. Germline V gene lookup returns CDR1 MNHEY and CDR2 SMNVEV (reference sequence). The CDR3 region has the DNA TGTGCCAGCGCCCGGCTACAGGGTCCCTACGAGCAGTACTTC. Residues: CASARLQGPYEQYF.

The V gene is TRBV5-4, the J gene TRBJ2-3; 10 bases are shared with TRBD2. The CDR3 length is 17 residues. The V gene end was trimmed by 1 base and the J gene end by 2 bases; junction bases not matched to a gene: 7. Germline CDR1 is SGHNT and CDR2 is YYREEE (reference sequence). CDR3 nucleotide sequence: TGTGCCAGCAGCTTGAGGCTAGCGGGGGCCTCCACAGATACGCAGTATTTT. Its translation is CASSLRLAGASTDTQYF.

This clone occurred a few times. This rearrangement joins TRBV9 to TRBJ1-6, with TRBD1 matching 7 bases. V was pared by 0 bases and J by 6 bases, with 6 bases of the junction left unmatched. The germline V gene encodes CDR1 SGDLS and CDR2 YYNGEE. The CDR3 is 16 residues long. As DNA, the CDR3 is TGTGCCAGCAGCGTAGAGGAGGGGGCGAGTAATTCACCCCTCCACTTT. Its protein is CASSVEEGASNSPLHF. The whole variable domain, remainder taken from reference TRBV9 and TRBJ1-6, is DSGVTQTPKHLITATGQRVTLRCSPRSGDLSVYWYQQSLDQGLQFLIQYYNGEERAKGNILERFSAQQFPDLHSELNLSSLELGDSALYFCASSVEEGASNSPLHFGNGTRLTVT.

The chain joins TRBV28 to TRBJ1-4; D may be TRBD1 (6 bases). Deletions cut 5 bases from V and 6 bases from J, with 19 bases between. The CDR3 spans 16 residues. Germline CDR1 MDHEN, CDR2 SYDVKM. The CDR3 DNA reads as TGTGCCAGCAGTGGGGGGGGCATAGGCCGAGATGAAAAACTGTTTTTT. Translated, it gives CASSGGGIGRDEKLFF.

This clone was counted only a few times. This chain joins TRBV2 and TRBJ2-2, with 11 bases matching TRBD1. CDR3 length equals 15 residues. Germline V gene sequence: CDR1 SNHLY, CDR2 FYNNEI. J gave up 4 bases and V 9 bases, and 7 bases lay outside the gene matches. Here the CDR3 DNA reads TGTGCCAGTGCTGGACAGGGGGCTGTCACCGGGGAGCTGTTTTTT. This encodes CASAGQGAVTGELFF.

The chain uses TRBV7-2 and TRBJ1-2, with a weak D call TRBD1 (5 bases). Germline loops: CDR1 SGHTA, CDR2 FQGNSA. The CDR3 spans 13 residues. V lost 3 bases to trimming and J lost 1 base, with 6 bases between them. This CDR3 is CASSFRVNYGYTF. The CDR3, as DNA: TGTGCCAGCAGCTTCAGGGTTAACTATGGCTACACCTTC.

This clone was counted a few times. This chain uses TRBV2 with TRBJ2-1; 7 nucleotides agree with TRBD2. The CDR3 sequence is 13 residues long. Looked up from germline, CDR1 is SNHLY and CDR2 is FYNNEI. J was trimmed by 2 bases and V by 9 bases; bases with no gene match: 4. CDR3 nucleotides: TGTGCCAGGCGGGAGTGGGCCTACAATGAGCAGTTCTTC. This encodes CARREWAYNEQFF.

This clone was seen more than once but under ten times. The rearrangement links TRBV6-1 to TRBJ1-6, with 9 positions matching TRBD1. After removal of 5 bases from V and 10 bases from J, the junction contained 6 bases not matched to a gene. The V gene's germline CDR1 is MNHNS and CDR2 SASEGT. The CDR3 totals 14 residues. CDR3 amino acids: CASSHRGRISPLHF. The CDR3 DNA reads as TGTGCCAGCAGTCACAGGGGGCGAATATCACCCCTCCACTTT.

DNA of the CDR3: TGTGCCAGCAGTTACTCATCCGGGAATGAGCAGTTCTTC. Its protein is CASSYSSGNEQFF. The J gene is TRBJ2-1, the V gene TRBV6-6; no clear D gene. The CDR3 spans 13 residues. Germline V gene sequence: CDR1 MNHNY, CDR2 SVGAGI (reference sequence). Trimming took off 0 bases at V and 7 bases at J, with 7 bases between the two ends.

This clone was counted between two and nine times. The chain employs TRBV27 and TRBJ2-3; tentative D call: TRBD1 (5 bases). Germline V gene sequence: CDR1 MNHEY, CDR2 SMNVEV (reference sequence). The CDR3 loop spans 13 amino acids. The ends were cut back, 2 bases at V and 5 bases at J, with 8 bases in the middle. The CDR3 DNA reads as TGTGCCAGCAGTTTAGTGGGGCAAGATACGCAGTATTTT. Its translation: CASSLVGQDTQYF.

The genes are TRBV6-4 and TRBJ1-5, with 9 bases fitting TRBD1. V lost 0 bases, J lost 4 bases, and 10 bases stayed unmatched. This CDR3 region has 18 residues. Germline lookup yields CDR1 MRHNA and CDR2 SNTAGT. CDR3 DNA sequence: TGTGCCAGCAGTGACTCGAACGGGGGGACAGGGTTGAATCAGCCCCAGCATTTT. It yields the protein CASSDSNGGTGLNQPQHF.

This clone was counted only a few times. The chain uses TRBV10-3 and TRBJ2-3; D ambiguous. The germline V gene has CDR1 ENHRY and CDR2 SYGVKD. The CDR3 covers 15 residues. V was trimmed by 3 bases and J by 0 bases, leaving 10 bases between them. CDR3 amino acids: CAISDSPSSTDTQYF. CDR3 DNA: TGTGCCATCAGTGATAGCCCCTCTAGCACAGATACGCAGTATTTT.

As concerns this clone: The sample has other DNA sequences that encode this CDR3 too. V usage is TRBV4-3 and J usage is TRBJ1-1, with 8 bases lining up with TRBD1. The CDR3 runs 18 residues. The V gene end was trimmed by 0 bases and the J gene end by 2 bases; junction bases not matched to a gene: 11. CDR1 and CDR2 (germline): LGHNA, YSLEER. CDR3 in amino acids: CASSQDFGQGSRNTEAFF. The DNA of the CDR3 is TGCGCCAGCAGCCAAGATTTCGGACAGGGATCACGAAACACTGAAGCTTTCTTT.

This clone was observed a few times. This sequence joins TRBV27 and TRBJ2-3, with D tentatively TRBD2 (5 bases). CDR1 and CDR2 (germline): MNHEY, SMNVEV (reference sequence). Trimming removed 5 bases at V and 5 bases at J, with 17 bases between. This CDR3 is 15 amino acids long. This chain's CDR3 is CASSPTTPRRDTQYF. CDR3 nucleotides: TGTGCCAGCAGTCCGACTACCCCAAGGAGAGATACGCAGTATTTT.

A few counts support this clone. In nucleotides, the CDR3 is TGTGCCAGCAGTAAGGGACAGGGGTTCGGTCAGCCCCAGCATTTT. Its translation is CASSKGQGFGQPQHF. The chain employs TRBV6-5 and TRBJ1-5; 10 nucleotides match TRBD1. CDR3 length: 15 amino acids. The V segment lost 5 bases and the J segment 6 bases; nucleotides outside the gene matches: 7. Germline CDR1 is MNHEY and CDR2 is SVGAGI.

The rearrangement links TRBV7-2 to TRBJ2-7, with D perhaps matching TRBD1 (6 bases). Per germline, CDR1 SGHTA and CDR2 FQGNSA. The CDR3 runs 13 residues. The ends were cut back, 8 bases at V and 2 bases at J, with 13 bases in the middle. The CDR3 coding sequence is TGTGCCAGCGCGCTGGACAGACCCTACGAGCAGTACTTC. Translating gives CASALDRPYEQYF.

This sequence joins TRBV30 and TRBJ2-7; maybe TRBD2 (5 bases). V was pared by 1 base and J by 2 bases, with 12 bases between. The CDR3 has 14 amino acids. Germline loops: CDR1 GTSNPN, CDR2 SVGIG (reference sequence). The CDR3 loop reads CAWSDEDWAYEQYF. The CDR3 coding sequence is TGTGCCTGGAGTGACGAGGACTGGGCCTACGAGCAGTACTTC.

The V call is TRBV4-1, the J call TRBJ2-3, with D hard to call. The CDR3 sequence is 14 residues long. The ends were cut back, 4 bases at V and 2 bases at J, with 10 bases in the middle. Germline CDR1 is MGHRA and CDR2 is YSYEKL. The DNA for the CDR3 is TGCGCCAGCAGCCCAGACGGGTACACAGATACGCAGTATTTT. Translated: CASSPDGYTDTQYF.

The rearrangement joins TRBV13 to TRBJ2-2, with TRBD2 identical over 9 bases. In germline, CDR1 is PRHDT, CDR2 FYEKMQ (reference sequence). This CDR3 has 16 residues. J was trimmed by 8 bases and V by 5 bases; bases with no gene match: 12. The CDR3, as DNA: TGTGCCAGCAGCCCCGGACTAGCGAAAAAGGGGGGGGAGCTGTTTTTT. Translation gives CASSPGLAKKGGELFF. The whole variable domain, filled in from reference TRBV13 and TRBJ2-2, reads AAGVIQSPRHLIKEKRETATLKCYPIPRHDTVYWYQQGPGQDPQFLISFYEKMQSDKGSIPDRFSAQQFSDYHSELNMSSLELGDSALYFCASSPGLAKKGGELFFGEGSRLTVL.

This clone was observed a few times. The V and J genes are TRBV28 and TRBJ2-7, with D possibly TRBD2 on 6 matching bases. Germline lookup yields CDR1 MDHEN and CDR2 SYDVKM. V was clipped by 5 bases and J by 3 bases, with 11 bases between them. The CDR3 sequence is 13 residues long. CDR3 residues: CASSGTGVYEQYF. The CDR3 DNA sequence: TGTGCCAGCAGTGGGACTGGGGTCTACGAGCAGTACTTC. The complete variable domain, with remaining parts taken from reference TRBV28 and TRBJ2-7, reads DVKVTQSSRYLVKRTGEKVFLECVQDMDHENMFWYRQDPGLGLRLIYFSYDVKMKEKGDIPEGYSVSREKKERFSLILESASTNQTSMYLCASSGTGVYEQYFGPGTRLTVT.

This clone has just a few counts. The chain carries TRBV5-1 and TRBJ2-3; 9 bases align to TRBD1. Looked up from germline, CDR1 is SGHRS and CDR2 is YFSETQ. V was clipped by 5 bases and J by 7 bases; unmatched bases: 11. The CDR3 has 15 amino acids. CDR3 region: CASSSGTGIKHTQYF. The CDR3 nucleotides are TGCGCCAGCAGTTCCGGGACAGGGATTAAACATACGCAGTATTTT.

This clone was seen a few times. The rearrangement uses TRBV19 and TRBJ1-4, with TRBD1 matching over 9 bases. V lost 8 bases to trimming and J lost 8 bases; unmatched junction nucleotides: 15. The germline V gene encodes CDR1 LNHDA and CDR2 SQIVND (reference sequence). The length of the CDR3 is 16 residues. The CDR3 spells CASSRDTGQGFEKLFF. CDR3 in DNA: TGTGCCAGTTCCAGAGACACGGGACAGGGATTCGAAAAACTGTTTTTT.